This entry concerns a single T cell receptor beta chain. Its antigen is currently unknown. The same CDR3 can be traced to other DNA sequences in this sample. This entry belongs to a study of Ad26.COV2.S vaccination and SARS-CoV-2 variants. Overall study context: Intramuscular Ad26.COV2.S at 5x10^10 or 1x10^11 viral particles. General study findings and limits: The authors reported substantial breadth in spike-specific CD8+ and CD4+ T cell responses after vaccination. Vaccinated individuals (as opposed to placebo recipients) had higher spike-specific TCR breadth.

Sequenced by immunoSEQ multiplex PCR; TCRdb stores in-frame clones only, minus some. The data show around 270,000 clones, around 88% seen once. The germline V gene has CDR1 SGHRS and CDR2 YFSETQ. The V segment lost 0 bases and the J segment 6 bases; nucleotides outside the gene matches: 0. CDR3 length: 13 residues. Treatment of the sample: around 19 received Ad26.COV2.S at low or high dose, single or two shots; 5 received placebo; per-sample allocation not given. The samples date from day 63 after the first vaccine or placebo injection. This Boston cohort included adults aged 18-55 years. The V gene is TRBV5-1, the J gene TRBJ2-3; 8 nucleotides align to TRBD1. The material was peripheral blood, obtained in a trial of Ad26.COV2.S vaccine versus placebo. The TCR comes from a person between 18 and 60 years old who received the Ad26.COV2.S COVID-19 vaccine or a placebo. CDR3 loop: CASSLGQGDTQYF. CDR3 coding DNA: TGCGCCAGCAGCTTGGGACAGGGGGATACGCAGTATTTT.